These T cell receptor beta chains were read from a single sample in a study of human T cells and chemical hapten exposure. TCRdb analysed the RACE reads with MiXCR anew, one entry per CDR3 protein. The sample gives under 450,000 distinct CDR3 sequences, 4% to 5.5% of which show up once; around 2% is in the top ten. The specimen comprised whole blood, sampled in connection with sensitization to the hapten diphenylcyclopropenone (DPC). The receptors were sampled from a woman aged 45 to 65 with alopecia areata. Some clones in this sample may be carry-over from other donors' samples. Each CDR3 is given without its conserved first and last residue. Each record gives: J gene, V gene, CDR3 protein.

TRBJ2-1,TRBV3-1,ASSQELAGTGDEQF
TRBJ2-1,TRBV7-2,ASSLSGATYNEQF
TRBJ2-3,TRBV7-2,ASSEGLAGGTDTQY
TRBJ2-2,TRBV5-4,ASSFRRDNTGELF
TRBJ2-5,TRBV13,ASSSQGSAEEGETQY
TRBJ2-7,TRBV29-1,SVGSRLAGVHEQY
TRBJ2-3,TRBV12-3/TRBV12-4,ASSSPLAGGTTSTDTQY
TRBJ2-1,TRBV7-9,ASSSLDHNEQF
TRBJ1-4,TRBV6-4,ASSDSKWRGNEKLF
TRBJ1-2,TRBV27,ASSTGGLYYT
TRBJ2-4,TRBV12-3/TRBV12-4,ASTRDRFNIQY
TRBJ2-5,TRBV9,ASSARGLAGGSQETQY
TRBJ2-3,TRBV3-1,ASSQGQGAADTQY
TRBJ1-4,TRBV18,ASSQDRDLGNEKLF
TRBJ2-3,TRBV6-6,ASSYPSRDLTDTQY
TRBJ2-3,TRBV20-1,SAGLAGVTDTQY
TRBJ1-5,TRBV18,ASSPSGTVSYSNQPQH
TRBJ2-3,TRBV6-6,ASSYPRTSGLSTDTQY
TRBJ1-2,TRBV12-5,ASGLVGTVYGYT
TRBJ1-1,TRBV20-1,SASKTGYLTEAF
TRBJ2-5,TRBV12-3/TRBV12-4,ASSLRDSQETQY
TRBJ1-5,TRBV20-1,SVGQGTGQPQH
TRBJ1-1,TRBV20-1,SARDRYLTEAF
TRBJ1-6,TRBV5-1,ASTAGGLGSPLH
TRBJ1-1,TRBV12-3/TRBV12-4,ASRSPMNTEAF
TRBJ1-4,TRBV7-2,ASSPSGIGEKLF
TRBJ1-1,TRBV6-1,ASSLGEPAF
TRBJ2-3,TRBV4-1,ASSHTLAGTDTQY
TRBJ2-3,TRBV7-9,ASSPGRRLAGSSTDTQY
TRBJ2-1,TRBV5-1,ASSLAPGEQF
TRBJ1-1,TRBV27,ASSTTGGAGYTEAF
TRBJ2-1,TRBV30,AWRTSGIDEQF
TRBJ1-2,TRBV29-1,SVDHGYT
TRBJ2-1,TRBV12-3/TRBV12-4,ASSSGDAEVYEQF
TRBJ1-5,TRBV5-1,ASSLGDTKDQPQH
TRBJ2-5,TRBV9,ASSTTGSNQETQY
TRBJ2-5,TRBV12-3/TRBV12-4,ASSFSLSEFSEQETQY
TRBJ2-7,TRBV12-3/TRBV12-4,ASSLASEQY
TRBJ2-3,TRBV27,AGSAGSDTQY
TRBJ1-5,TRBV27,ASSLVQGANQPQH
TRBJ2-3,TRBV7-9,ASSETSGRRDTQY
TRBJ2-2,TRBV9,ASSREPNTGELF
TRBJ1-5,TRBV20-1,SAFPQGIGNQPQH
TRBJ2-2,TRBV18,ASSPRTGISSGNTGELF
TRBJ2-4,TRBV7-9,ASSSGLAGAKNIQY
TRBJ1-3,TRBV20-1,SAPQRLLSGNTIY
TRBJ2-5,TRBV10-3,AISAAEETQY
TRBJ2-5,TRBV27,ATLAKETQY
TRBJ2-7,TRBV27,ASSFSNSAPDEQY
TRBJ2-7,TRBV24-1,ATSDPVLNEQY
TRBJ1-6,TRBV20-1,SARLSREGSPLH
TRBJ2-3,TRBV27,ASSLEGGGATDTQY
TRBJ1-6,TRBV29-1,SVTTEINSPLH
TRBJ2-7,TRBV5-1,ASSKGQGAYEQY
TRBJ1-2,TRBV5-4,ATRKMDRGGGYT